Described below is a single T cell receptor beta chain sequence and its context. J was trimmed by 5 bases and V by 5 bases; bases with no gene match: 4. The CDR3 is made up of 15 amino acids. Germline assignment: CDR1 SGHNT and CDR2 YYREEE (reference sequence). Patients of the Seattle cohort, enrolled during active infection, were followed longitudinally. This entry is derived from a study of blood T cell repertoires in COVID-19. Study as a whole: Whether acute or convalescent, the COVID-19 samples came from the United States, Italy and Spain. PBMCs, B-cell-depleted T cells, or T cells provided the cDNA or gDNA that made up the material.

Methods used by the authors: Researchers report that nucleated cell counts were estimated from reference gene primer amplification. The method was immunoSEQ multiplex PCR; TCRdb's version includes in-frame clones alone and lacks a portion of them. V and J calls plus clone size are reproduced from that table; the DNA served to infer D and trimming. The sample shows about 130,000 clones, around 81% of them seen only once. This TCR was recovered from a man aged 30 to 39 with COVID-19, enrolled during active disease. The V gene is TRBV5-4, the J gene TRBJ2-5; 15 positions match TRBD2. Sequenced input: peripheral blood. The CDR3, as DNA: TGTGCCAGCAGTCGGACTAGCGGGGGGGCGGAGACCCAGTACTTC. Encoded protein: CASSRTSGGAETQYF.